The 17 T cell receptor beta chains presented below share a single source sample, sequenced in a study of OX40 agonist ivuxolimab in advanced cancers. Receptors were amplified or captured by the immunoSEQ multiplex PCR assay. Here the immuneACCESS table is served through TCRdb, limited to in-frame sequences with V and J called. Missing clones are a known gap in these copies; in checked studies unresolved V genes cover under half, and the rest lacks a known reason. The sample table shows some 26,000 clones, and about 80% are seen once. The ten largest clonotypes hold 20% to 25% of the sample. The sample here was CD4+ or CD8+ T cells sorted from blood, taken in a trial of the OX40 agonist ivuxolimab. Every receptor here comes from an adult with an advanced solid tumor such as melanoma, head and neck, liver or kidney cancer.

This rearrangement joins TRBV5-6 to TRBJ1-4; 7 nucleotides align to TRBD1. Germline CDR1 and CDR2: SGHDT and YYEEEE. V gave up 4 bases and J gave up 4 bases; unmatched junction bases: 7. This CDR3 spans 15 amino acids. This CDR3 is CASSRGGGLNEKLFF. CDR3 bases: TGTGCCAGCAGCCGTGGAGGGGGCCTTAATGAAAAACTGTTTTTT.

This clone is a singleton in its sample. A read error is possible here, since a much larger clone lies one base away. The rearrangement links TRBV10-3 to TRBJ1-5; the D gene is possibly TRBD1 (5 bases). CDR1 and CDR2 from the germline V gene are ENHRY and SYGVKD. The CDR3 extends over 14 amino acids. V shed 7 bases and J shed 6 bases, with 16 bases lying between them. The CDR3 nucleotides are TGTGCCATCAATGAAGGGGTACCACCTCAGCCCCAGCATTTT. It encodes CAINEGVPPQPQHF.

This clone has only a few counts. The V gene is TRBV27, the J gene TRBJ1-5, with D tentatively TRBD1 (6 bases). This CDR3 comprises 14 residues. Per the germline V gene, CDR1 is MNHEY and CDR2 is SMNVEV (reference sequence). The V end was cut by 6 bases, the J end by 4 bases, with 13 bases between. This CDR3 reads CASRKGVRNQPQHF. In DNA form, the CDR3 reads TGTGCCAGCAGGAAGGGGGTCCGGAATCAGCCCCAGCATTTT.

As for this clone: The junction and the germline gene differ at one end; a read error may be behind it. The chain joins TRBV5-5 to TRBJ1-2; 9 bases line up with TRBD1. This CDR3 has 14 amino acids. Germline V gene data show CDR1 as SGHKS and CDR2 as YYEKEE (reference sequence). CDR3 bases: TGCGCCAGCAGCTTAGTACAGGGGGCCTCTGGCTACACCTTC. Residues: CASSLVQGASGYTF.

The chain uses TRBV29-1 and TRBJ2-1; D remains unclear. The CDR3 contains 12 residues. Germline values: CDR1 SQVTM, CDR2 ANQGSEA. V dropped 7 bases and J dropped 0 bases, with 7 bases sitting between them. The DNA for the CDR3 is TGCAGCGGAGACGACTCCTACAATGAGCAGTTCTTC. Translating it yields CSGDDSYNEQFF.

This clone appeared once. The chain carries TRBV6-4 and TRBJ2-1; tentatively, D is TRBD1 (5 bases). V dropped 4 bases and J dropped 4 bases, with 8 bases sitting between them. In germline, CDR1 is MRHNA, CDR2 SNTAGT. The CDR3 runs 13 residues. The CDR3 DNA reads TGTGCCAGCAGTGGAACAGGTTACAATGAGCAGTTCTTC. Amino acid sequence: CASSGTGYNEQFF.

The rearrangement joins TRBV7-9 to TRBJ2-1; the D gene is possibly TRBD1 (5 bases). Germline V gives CDR1 SEHNR, CDR2 FQNEAQ (reference sequence). Trimming left V 3 bases short and J 7 bases short, with 7 bases between. The CDR3 extends over 12 amino acids. The CDR3 coding sequence is TGTGCCAGCAGCTTCGACAGAAATGAGCAGTTCTTC. It encodes CASSFDRNEQFF.

In its sample, this clone was seen a few times. The chain is built from TRBV6-5 and TRBJ2-7, with a weak D call TRBD1 (6 bases). The CDR3 runs to 12 residues. CDR1 is MNHEY, CDR2 SVGAGI, per germline. Trimming shortened V by 8 bases and J by 4 bases, and 12 bases separated the two germline ends. CDR3 nucleotide sequence: TGTGCCAGCCGGGACACCACGTACGAGCAGTACTTC. It yields the protein CASRDTTYEQYF.

The chain links TRBV2 to TRBJ2-7; 9 bases match TRBD1. The germline CDR1 and CDR2 sequences are SNHLY and FYNNEI. The CDR3 is 17 residues long. V gave up 3 bases and J gave up 7 bases; unmatched junction bases: 16. The CDR3, as DNA: TGTGCCAGCAGTGACCCGGGACAGGGCGGCTCTCGGGGGGAGCAGTACTTC. Its translation is CASSDPGQGGSRGEQYF.

The J gene is TRBJ2-7, the V gene TRBV6-1; 8 bases are shared with TRBD1. The CDR3 totals 14 residues. V dropped 3 bases and J dropped 6; count of bases not matched to a gene: 7. Germline CDR1 and CDR2: MNHNS and SASEGT. The chain's CDR3 is CASSDLSGGFEQYF. The DNA for the CDR3 is TGTGCCAGCAGTGATCTTTCAGGGGGCTTCGAGCAGTACTTC.

This chain links TRBV9 with TRBJ2-2; D uncertain. The CDR3 is 15 residues long. Germline-derived CDR1 and CDR2 are SGDLS and YYNGEE. V was pared by 0 bases and J by 6 bases, with 12 bases between. This CDR3 reads CASSVDAAWAGELFF. CDR3 sequence (DNA): TGTGCCAGCAGCGTAGATGCGGCATGGGCCGGGGAGCTGTTTTTT.

V is TRBV7-9 and J is TRBJ2-2; 7 bases agree with TRBD1. Trimming cost V 5 bases and J 3 bases; bases outside gene matches: 6. CDR3 length equals 15 residues. CDR1 is SEHNR and CDR2 is FQNEAQ in the germline V gene (reference sequence). This chain's CDR3 is CASSARGPDTGELFF. DNA of the CDR3: TGTGCCAGCAGCGCGAGGGGGCCGGACACCGGGGAGCTGTTTTTT.

This rearrangement joins TRBV28 to TRBJ2-7; 11 nucleotides agree with TRBD1. The CDR3 sequence is 12 residues long. The V gene's germline CDR1 is MDHEN and CDR2 SYDVKM. J lost 5 bases, V lost 10 bases, and 4 bases had no gene match. As DNA, the CDR3 is TGTGCCATAGGACAGGGGGCTGACGAGCAGTACTTC. Residues: CAIGQGADEQYF. Combining the CDR3 with reference TRBV28 and TRBJ2-7 gives the whole variable domain DVKVTQSSRYLVKRTGEKVFLECVQDMDHENMFWYRQDPGLGLRLIYFSYDVKMKEKGDIPEGYSVSREKKERFSLILESASTNQTSMYLCAIGQGADEQYFGPGTRLTVT.

The gene calls are TRBV4-1 and TRBJ2-1; D possibly corresponds to TRBD2 (6 bases). The V and J ends lost 1 base and 8 bases respectively, with 12 bases between them. Per germline, CDR1 MGHRA and CDR2 YSYEKL. This CDR3 has 14 amino acids. CDR3 in amino acids: CASSQGSGFDEQFF. In DNA, the CDR3 is TGCGCCAGCAGCCAAGGCAGCGGGTTCGATGAGCAGTTCTTC.

The chain recombines TRBV28 with TRBJ2-5; tentative D call: TRBD1 (5 bases). The ends were cut back, 3 bases at V and 5 bases at J, with 16 bases in the middle. CDR3 length: 15 amino acids. Germline CDR1 MDHEN, CDR2 SYDVKM. In DNA form, the CDR3 reads TGTGCCAGCAGTTTGGATCAGGGAAATTGGGAGACCCAGTACTTC. As protein: CASSLDQGNWETQYF.

Note on this clone: Germline and junction disagree at one end, which may indicate a read error. The chain joins TRBV15 to TRBJ2-7; D may be TRBD2 (5 bases). The length of the CDR3 is 15 residues. Per the germline V gene, CDR1 is LNHNV and CDR2 is YYDKDF (reference sequence). CDR3 loop: CATSGDNSESYEQYF. The CDR3 DNA follows: TGTGCCACCAGCGGAGATAATAGCGAATCCTACGAGCAGTACTTC.

The chain joins TRBV7-8 to TRBJ2-7, with D perhaps TRBD2 (6 bases). Germline V gene data show CDR1 as SGHVS and CDR2 as FQNEAQ. The CDR3 consists of 13 residues. The V gene lost 6 bases and the J gene lost 6 bases, with 15 bases spanning the gap. The CDR3 sequence: CASRDSEGLEQYF. The CDR3 bases are TGTGCCAGCAGGGACTCGGAGGGACTCGAGCAGTACTTC.